Listed below are T cell receptor beta chains from one sample, sequenced in a study of identical twins. TCRdb processed the 5' RACE reads anew with MiXCR; each CDR3 protein has one entry. The sample contains about 460,000 distinct CDR3 sequences, approximately 14% of which appear only once. The same data also went into a second study, on yellow fever vaccine responses in identical twins.

Sequenced input: CD4+ T cells sorted from blood. These TCRs come from a woman aged 18-29 years in good health. CDR3s include the opening cysteine and the closing phenylalanine or tryptophan. D genes are given only for firm matches. Size values are once, few and many counts, or a class for expanded clones, and some rows have none.

D: NA
V: TRBV6-2/TRBV6-3
J: TRBJ2-7
size: few
DNA: TGTGCCAGCAGCCGAAACACCTACGAGCAGTACTTC
CDR3: CASSRNTYEQYF

D: TRBD1
V: TRBV5-1
J: TRBJ1-6
size: NA
DNA: TGCGCCAGCAGCGGAGGACAGGTCTATAATTCACCCCTCCACTTT
CDR3: CASSGGQVYNSPLHF

D: NA
V: TRBV15
J: TRBJ2-1
size: NA
DNA: TGTGCCACCAGGATGCTTAGCGGCTCCTACAATGAGCAGTTCTTC
CDR3: CATRMLSGSYNEQFF

D: NA
V: TRBV6-2/TRBV6-3
J: TRBJ2-2
size: NA
DNA: TGTGCCAGCAGTTACTCGGTCGGGGCCGGGGAGCTGTTTTTT
CDR3: CASSYSVGAGELFF

D: TRBD1
V: TRBV20-1
J: TRBJ1-2
size: few
DNA: TGCAGTGCGGACCGGGACAGGGGTGATGATGGCTACACCTTC
CDR3: CSADRDRGDDGYTF

D: NA
V: TRBV20-1
J: TRBJ1-4
size: few
DNA: TGCAGTGCTTACAGTGCGGAAAATGAAAAACTGTTTTTT
CDR3: CSAYSAENEKLFF

D: NA
V: TRBV20-1
J: TRBJ1-2
size: few
DNA: TGCAGTGCTAGAGATCCAGGGATGTTCGCTAACTATGGCTACACCTTC
CDR3: CSARDPGMFANYGYTF

D: NA
V: TRBV6-2/TRBV6-3
J: TRBJ1-6
size: few
DNA: TGTGCCAGCAATGGTAACTACAATTCACCCCTCCACTTT
CDR3: CASNGNYNSPLHF

D: TRBD1
V: TRBV6-1
J: TRBJ1-6
size: many
DNA: TGTGCCAGCAGCTCGGACAGGGAGTCTTCACCCCTCCACTTT
CDR3: CASSSDRESSPLHF

D: NA
V: TRBV7-2
J: TRBJ2-1
size: NA
DNA: TGTGCCAGCAGCCCCCACCTCAGGGGTAGCTCCTACAATGAGCAGTTCTTC
CDR3: CASSPHLRGSSYNEQFF

D: TRBD2
V: TRBV11-1
J: TRBJ2-2
size: few
DNA: TGTGCCAGCAGCTTAGTCCACGGGGGAAGCGGGGGCGCGAACACCGGGGAGCTGTTTTTT
CDR3: CASSLVHGGSGGANTGELFF

D: TRBD1
V: TRBV12-3/TRBV12-4
J: TRBJ2-3
size: NA
DNA: TGTGCCAGCAGCGTATACGACAGGGGTACAGATACGCAGTATTTT
CDR3: CASSVYDRGTDTQYF

D: TRBD2
V: TRBV5-1
J: TRBJ2-1
size: NA
DNA: TGCGCCAGCAGCGAACTCTCGACTAGCGCAACTTACAATGAGCAGTTCTTC
CDR3: CASSELSTSATYNEQFF

D: NA
V: TRBV15
J: TRBJ2-5
size: many
DNA: TGTGCCACCAGCAGAGATCCACTAGGTGGGGAGACCCAGTACTTC
CDR3: CATSRDPLGGETQYF

D: NA
V: TRBV29-1
J: TRBJ2-2
size: NA
DNA: TGCAGCGTTGTGCCAGGGGGGGCGAACACCGGGGAGCTGTTTTTT
CDR3: CSVVPGGANTGELFF

D: TRBD2
V: TRBV20-1
J: TRBJ2-7
size: NA
DNA: TGCAGTGCTTCCTCACGTCCCGGGCTAGCGGGGCCCTACGAGCAGTACTTC
CDR3: CSASSRPGLAGPYEQYF

D: TRBD1
V: TRBV5-1
J: TRBJ2-6
size: many
DNA: TGCGCCAGCAGCATACAGGGGTCCGGGGCCAACGTCCTGACTTTC
CDR3: CASSIQGSGANVLTF

D: TRBD1
V: TRBV30
J: TRBJ1-2
size: NA
DNA: TGTGCCTGGAGATTCTCTCGGGACAGGGGGCTATTCTATGGCTACACCTTC
CDR3: CAWRFSRDRGLFYGYTF

D: NA
V: TRBV19
J: TRBJ1-1
size: NA
DNA: TGTGCCAGTAGTATCTCACACGCTGAAGCTTTCTTT
CDR3: CASSISHAEAFF

D: NA
V: TRBV6-6
J: TRBJ2-7
size: few
DNA: TGTGCCAGGGCCTACGAGCAGTACTTC
CDR3: CARAYEQYF

D: TRBD2
V: TRBV5-1
J: TRBJ2-1
size: many
DNA: TGTGCCAGCAGCTTAGGACTAGCGGGCCCTTACAATGAGCAGTTCTTC
CDR3: CASSLGLAGPYNEQFF

D: TRBD2
V: TRBV4-1
J: TRBJ2-1
size: NA
DNA: TGCGCCAGCAGCCAAGATAAGCGGGAGGGCCGGCTGTACAATGAGCAGTTCTTC
CDR3: CASSQDKREGRLYNEQFF

D: TRBD2
V: TRBV12-3/TRBV12-4
J: TRBJ2-1
size: few
DNA: TGTGCCAGCAGTGAGCGGGGGGGCGGCTTCGATGAGCAGTTCTTC
CDR3: CASSERGGGFDEQFF

D: TRBD2
V: TRBV18
J: TRBJ2-7
size: NA
DNA: TGTGCCAGCTCACCCGAGATCCTAGCGGCCGCCTACGAGCAGTACTTC
CDR3: CASSPEILAAAYEQYF

D: TRBD2
V: TRBV7-2
J: TRBJ2-7
size: NA
DNA: TGTGCCAGCAGCTCACTAGCGGGAAACTACGAGCAGTACTTC
CDR3: CASSSLAGNYEQYF

D: TRBD1
V: TRBV4-2
J: TRBJ2-6
size: few
DNA: TGTGCCAGCAGCCAACTCGGGACAGGAGCCTCTGGGGCCAACGTCCTGACTTTC
CDR3: CASSQLGTGASGANVLTF

D: NA
V: TRBV10-3
J: TRBJ1-6
size: NA
DNA: TGTGCCATCAGTGACGGGGGCGTCGAATCACCCCTCCACTTT
CDR3: CAISDGGVESPLHF

D: TRBD1
V: TRBV7-9
J: TRBJ1-5
size: NA
DNA: TGTGCCAGCAGCTCCATTGGGACAGGGGGGTTTAATCAGCCCCAGCATTTT
CDR3: CASSSIGTGGFNQPQHF

D: TRBD2
V: TRBV11-2
J: TRBJ2-7
size: NA
DNA: TGTGCCAGCAGCTTACGTCTCCTAGCGGGAGTCTACGAGCAGTACTTC
CDR3: CASSLRLLAGVYEQYF

D: NA
V: TRBV6-4
J: TRBJ2-2
size: once
DNA: TGTGCCAGCAGCGCCCCCGCCACCGGGGAGCTGTTTTTT
CDR3: CASSAPATGELFF

D: NA
V: TRBV15
J: TRBJ2-6
size: NA
DNA: TGTGCCACCAGCACACAGGGCTCTGGGGCCAACGTCCTGACTTTC
CDR3: CATSTQGSGANVLTF

D: NA
V: TRBV5-1
J: TRBJ2-2
size: NA
DNA: TGCGCCAGCAGCCAAGAGGGGACCGCTCAGAACACCGGGGAGCTGTTTTTT
CDR3: CASSQEGTAQNTGELFF

D: NA
V: TRBV7-9
J: TRBJ2-7
size: few
DNA: TGTGCCAGCAGCTTCTCCCAGGGTGGATACGAGCAGTACTTC
CDR3: CASSFSQGGYEQYF

D: NA
V: TRBV3-1
J: TRBJ2-2
size: many
DNA: TGTGCCAGCAGCCAGGTCAGGGGAAAGGCGAACACCGGGGAGCTGTTTTTT
CDR3: CASSQVRGKANTGELFF

D: NA
V: TRBV6-1
J: TRBJ2-6
size: NA
DNA: TGTGCCAGCAGTCTCCTGGGGGACGCACCATCTGGGGCCAACGTCCTGACTTTC
CDR3: CASSLLGDAPSGANVLTF

D: NA
V: TRBV5-1
J: TRBJ2-3
size: NA
DNA: TGCGCCAGCAGCTCGACTAAGACGACGAGCACAGATACGCAGTATTTT
CDR3: CASSSTKTTSTDTQYF

D: NA
V: TRBV7-9
J: TRBJ2-3
size: few
DNA: TGTGCCAGCAGCTTAGCGAGGGCCAATAGCACAGATACGCAGTATTTT
CDR3: CASSLARANSTDTQYF

D: TRBD1
V: TRBV18
J: TRBJ2-2
size: NA
DNA: TGTGCCAGCTCACCAACCACGGGACAGGCGGCCACCGGGGAGCTGTTTTTT
CDR3: CASSPTTGQAATGELFF

D: NA
V: TRBV7-9
J: TRBJ2-2
size: few
DNA: TGTGCCAGCACTATGGGGCCCGGGGAGCTGTTTTTT
CDR3: CASTMGPGELFF

D: TRBD2
V: TRBV20-1
J: TRBJ2-3
size: NA
DNA: TGCAGTGCCGATCTCCTAGCGGGAGTGACAGATACGCAGTATTTT
CDR3: CSADLLAGVTDTQYF

D: NA
V: TRBV2
J: TRBJ2-7
size: NA
DNA: TGTGCCAGCAGTGAACGTGCGCGGCTTAGAAGCTCCTACGAGCAGTACTTC
CDR3: CASSERARLRSSYEQYF

D: TRBD1
V: TRBV29-1
J: TRBJ2-5
size: NA
DNA: TGCAGCGCCGGGGGGACAGGGGGGCGAGAGACCCAGTACTTC
CDR3: CSAGGTGGRETQYF

D: NA
V: TRBV12-3/TRBV12-4
J: TRBJ2-5
size: few
DNA: TGTGCCAGCACCACCCCCGGCTTGGGTAAAGAGACCCAGTACTTC
CDR3: CASTTPGLGKETQYF

D: NA
V: TRBV7-9
J: TRBJ2-4
size: many
DNA: TGTGCCAGCAGCTTAGCGACATTAGCCAAAAACATTCAGTACTTC
CDR3: CASSLATLAKNIQYF

D: TRBD2
V: TRBV7-6
J: TRBJ2-2
size: NA
DNA: TGTGCCAGCAGCGCACCGGGACTACCTAGGGAGCTGTTTTTT
CDR3: CASSAPGLPRELFF

D: NA
V: TRBV12-3/TRBV12-4
J: TRBJ2-1
size: few
DNA: TGTGCCAGCAGACTCTTCTGGGGGTCCGGGACTGCCGATGAGCAGTTCTTC
CDR3: CASRLFWGSGTADEQFF

D: NA
V: TRBV6-2/TRBV6-3
J: TRBJ2-5
size: few
DNA: TGTGCCAGCCGGTCGGGGGCGGGCCTCCAAGAGACCCAGTACTTC
CDR3: CASRSGAGLQETQYF

D: NA
V: TRBV12-3/TRBV12-4
J: TRBJ2-2
size: NA
DNA: TGTGCCAGCAGGACAGGACCCCCCACCGGGGAGCCGTTTTTT
CDR3: CASRTGPPTGEPFF

D: NA
V: TRBV12-3/TRBV12-4
J: TRBJ2-1
size: many
DNA: TGTGCCAGCAGTTTAGCAGGACTCCCCTACAATGAGCAGTTCTTC
CDR3: CASSLAGLPYNEQFF

D: TRBD1
V: TRBV5-6
J: TRBJ2-7
size: NA
DNA: TGTGCCAGCAGCTCGGGACAGTGGTACGAGCAGTACTTC
CDR3: CASSSGQWYEQYF

D: NA
V: TRBV5-6
J: TRBJ2-2
size: NA
DNA: TGTGCCAGCAGCACTACCTTGCCGAGGAACACCGGGGAGCTGTTTTTT
CDR3: CASSTTLPRNTGELFF

D: NA
V: TRBV10-3
J: TRBJ2-3
size: NA
DNA: TGTGCCTGGGGCACAGATACGCAGTATTTT
CDR3: CAWGTDTQYF

D: NA
V: TRBV24-1
J: TRBJ2-7
size: NA
DNA: TGTGCCACCAGTGAGACCCTTTACCACGAGCAGTACTTC
CDR3: CATSETLYHEQYF

D: NA
V: TRBV11-2
J: TRBJ2-1
size: few
DNA: TGTGCCAGCAGCTTAGTCCGGCCGGGGGGCGGCAATGAGCAGTTCTTC
CDR3: CASSLVRPGGGNEQFF

D: NA
V: TRBV20-1
J: TRBJ2-3
size: NA
DNA: TGCAGTGCTACCCCTCTCCCGGAAGGGACCACAGATACGCAGTATTTT
CDR3: CSATPLPEGTTDTQYF

D: NA
V: TRBV20-1
J: TRBJ2-7
size: few
DNA: TGCAGTGCTAGAGGAGCAGGGGCCCACGAGCAGTACTTC
CDR3: CSARGAGAHEQYF

D: TRBD2
V: TRBV6-2/TRBV6-3
J: TRBJ2-5
size: few
DNA: TGTGCCAGCAGTTACTCGGCGGGAGAAAAGACCCAGTACTTC
CDR3: CASSYSAGEKTQYF

D: TRBD2
V: TRBV29-1
J: TRBJ2-3
size: many
DNA: TGCAGCGTTGAAGATTCCCAACTAGTCGGGGGGACAGATACGCAGTATTTT
CDR3: CSVEDSQLVGGTDTQYF

D: TRBD1
V: TRBV7-6
J: TRBJ2-7
size: few
DNA: TGTGCCAGCAGCAAGGACAGGGATTACGAGCAGTACTTC
CDR3: CASSKDRDYEQYF

D: NA
V: TRBV20-1
J: TRBJ2-7
size: NA
DNA: TGCAGTGCTCCGACCAGTAGGGACGAGCAGTACTTC
CDR3: CSAPTSRDEQYF